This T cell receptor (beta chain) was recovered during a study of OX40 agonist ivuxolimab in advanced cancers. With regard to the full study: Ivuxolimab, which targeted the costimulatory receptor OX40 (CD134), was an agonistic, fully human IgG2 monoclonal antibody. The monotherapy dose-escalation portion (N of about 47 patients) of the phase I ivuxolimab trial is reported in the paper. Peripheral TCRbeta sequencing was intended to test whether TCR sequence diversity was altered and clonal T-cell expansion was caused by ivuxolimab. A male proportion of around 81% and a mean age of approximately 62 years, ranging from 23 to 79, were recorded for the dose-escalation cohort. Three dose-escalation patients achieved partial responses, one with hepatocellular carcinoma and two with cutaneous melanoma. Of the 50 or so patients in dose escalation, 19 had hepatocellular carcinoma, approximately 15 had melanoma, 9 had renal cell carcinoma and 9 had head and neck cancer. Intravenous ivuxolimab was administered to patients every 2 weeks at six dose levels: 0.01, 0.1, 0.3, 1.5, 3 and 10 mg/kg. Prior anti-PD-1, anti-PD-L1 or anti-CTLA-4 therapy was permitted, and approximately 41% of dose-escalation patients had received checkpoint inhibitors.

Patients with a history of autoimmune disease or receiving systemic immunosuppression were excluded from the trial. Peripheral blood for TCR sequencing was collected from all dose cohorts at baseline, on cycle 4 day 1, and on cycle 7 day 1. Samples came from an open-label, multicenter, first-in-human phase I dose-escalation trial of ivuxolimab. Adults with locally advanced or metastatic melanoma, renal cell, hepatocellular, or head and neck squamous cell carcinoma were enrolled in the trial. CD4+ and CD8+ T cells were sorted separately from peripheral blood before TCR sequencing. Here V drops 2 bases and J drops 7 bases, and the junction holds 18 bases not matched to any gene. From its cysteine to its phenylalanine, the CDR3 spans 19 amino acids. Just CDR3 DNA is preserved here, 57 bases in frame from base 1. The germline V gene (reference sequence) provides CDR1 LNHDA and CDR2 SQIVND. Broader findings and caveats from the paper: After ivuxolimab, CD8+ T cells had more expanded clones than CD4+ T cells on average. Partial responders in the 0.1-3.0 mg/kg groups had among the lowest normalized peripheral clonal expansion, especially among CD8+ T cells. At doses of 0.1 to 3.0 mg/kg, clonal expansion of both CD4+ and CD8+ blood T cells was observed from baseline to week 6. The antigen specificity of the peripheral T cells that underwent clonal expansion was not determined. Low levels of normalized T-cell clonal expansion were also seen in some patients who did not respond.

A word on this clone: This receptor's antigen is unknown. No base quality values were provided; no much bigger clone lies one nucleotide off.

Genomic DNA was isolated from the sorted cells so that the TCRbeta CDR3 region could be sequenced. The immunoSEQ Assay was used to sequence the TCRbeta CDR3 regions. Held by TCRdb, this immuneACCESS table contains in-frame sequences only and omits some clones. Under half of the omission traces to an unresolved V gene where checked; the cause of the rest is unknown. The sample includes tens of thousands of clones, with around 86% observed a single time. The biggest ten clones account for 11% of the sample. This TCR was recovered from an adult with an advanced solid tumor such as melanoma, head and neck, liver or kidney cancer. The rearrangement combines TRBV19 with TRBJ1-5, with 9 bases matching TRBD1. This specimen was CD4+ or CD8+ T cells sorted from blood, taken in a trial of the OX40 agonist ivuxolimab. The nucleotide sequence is TGTGCCAGTAGTATACCACCGGGACAGGGCTTTGGATCGCGACAGCCCCAGCATTTT. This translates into CASSIPPGQGFGSRQPQHF. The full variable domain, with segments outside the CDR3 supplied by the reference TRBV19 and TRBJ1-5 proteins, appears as DGGITQSPKYLFRKEGQNVTLSCEQNLNHDAMYWYRQDPGQGLRLIYYSQIVNDFQKGDIAEGYSVSREKKESFPLTVTSAQKNPTAFYLCASSIPPGQGFGSRQPQHFGDGTRLSIL.